The next 12 T cell receptor beta chains were all read from a single sample in a study of T cell changes during pregnancy in multiple sclerosis. Sequencing used immunoSEQ multiplex PCR; TCRdb keeps in-frame clones, though not all of them. The table shows roughly 58,000 clones, with 90% occurring only once. The material was CD8+ T cells from peripheral blood mononuclear cells, obtained before pregnancy. The receptors derive from a female donor with multiple sclerosis, enrolled in a pregnancy study.

The CDR3 loop reads CASSVQAPSTDTQYF. CDR3 DNA sequence: TGTGCCAGCAGCGTACAGGCCCCTAGCACAGATACGCAGTATTTT. The chain uses TRBV9 and TRBJ2-3; no firm D call. The germline V gene encodes CDR1 SGDLS and CDR2 YYNGEE. The CDR3 sequence is 15 residues long. V was pared by 1 base and J by 0 bases, with 9 bases between.

The chain couples TRBV5-1 to TRBJ2-2, with 7 bases fitting TRBD1. The germline V gene encodes CDR1 SGHRS and CDR2 YFSETQ. This CDR3 region has 16 residues. Trimming took 6 bases from V and 3 from J; bases not matched to a gene: 11. The CDR3 sequence: CASTSLDREYTGELFF. CDR3 sequence (DNA): TGCGCCAGCACCTCACTAGACAGGGAATACACCGGGGAGCTGTTTTTT.

The chain is built from TRBV7-2 and TRBJ1-4; 9 bases agree with TRBD1. J gave up 7 bases and V 6 bases, and 6 bases lay outside the gene matches. This CDR3 has 14 residues. Germline V lookup: CDR1 SGHTA, CDR2 FQGNSA. The CDR3 region is CASRAEDRGEKLFF. As DNA, the CDR3 is TGTGCCAGCAGGGCCGAGGACAGGGGTGAAAAACTGTTTTTT. The whole variable domain, filled in from reference TRBV7-2 and TRBJ1-4, reads GAGVSQSPSNKVTEKGKDVELRCDPISGHTALYWYRQSLGQGLEFLIYFQGNSAPDKSGLPSDRFSAERTGGSVSTLTIQRTQQEDSAVYLCASRAEDRGEKLFFGSGTQLSVL.

The chain carries TRBV9 and TRBJ2-7; D uncertain. Germline V gene data show CDR1 as SGDLS and CDR2 as YYNGEE. CDR3 length equals 13 residues. V lost 2 bases and J 6 bases, leaving 12 bases between the germline ends. Here the CDR3 reads CASSVASGFEQYF. The DNA for the CDR3 is TGTGCCAGCAGCGTGGCTTCCGGGTTCGAGCAGTACTTC.

V gene TRBV4-2 combines with J gene TRBJ1-3; D is perhaps TRBD1 (6 bases). V was pared by 0 bases and J by 1 base, with 10 bases between. Germline V gene lookup returns CDR1 LGHNA and CDR2 YNFKEQ. The CDR3 loop spans 16 amino acids. CDR3 DNA: TGTGCCAGCAGCCAAGACAGGGGAGGGTCTGGAAACACCATATATTTT. Translation gives CASSQDRGGSGNTIYF.

The rearrangement links TRBV7-9 to TRBJ2-4, with D possibly TRBD1 on 6 matching bases. Per germline, CDR1 SEHNR and CDR2 FQNEAQ (reference sequence). Trimming removed 6 bases from V and 0 bases from J, with 21 bases in between. The CDR3 contains 18 residues. This chain's CDR3 is CASSSRHSEGVAKNIQYF. Here the CDR3 DNA reads TGTGCCAGCAGTTCCCGACACTCCGAGGGGGTAGCCAAAAACATTCAGTACTTC.

The chain employs TRBV19 and TRBJ2-7, with D possibly matching TRBD2 (5 bases). CDR1 is LNHDA, CDR2 SQIVND, per germline (reference sequence). Trimming took off 4 bases at V and 5 bases at J, with 12 bases between the two ends. CDR3 size: 13 residues. The DNA of the CDR3 is TGTGCCAGTAGTAACGGACTTGTCAACGAGCAGTACTTC. Amino acid sequence: CASSNGLVNEQYF.

The chain couples TRBV27 to TRBJ1-5; the D is unclear. Trimming shortened V by 4 bases and J by 7 bases, and 8 bases separated the two germline ends. Germline loops: CDR1 MNHEY, CDR2 SMNVEV (reference sequence). CDR3 length equals 12 residues. DNA for the CDR3: TGTGCCAGCAGTTCGGGTTCCCAGCCCCAGCATTTT. Translated: CASSSGSQPQHF.

The CDR3 DNA reads TGCGCCAGCAGCGCCTCCGGGACTGGACCCCCAGATACGCAGTATTTT. This sequence encodes CASSASGTGPPDTQYF. This chain joins TRBV5-1 and TRBJ2-3, with D perhaps TRBD2 (6 bases). Trimming removed 4 bases from V and 4 bases from J, with 19 bases in between. Germline-derived CDR1 and CDR2 are SGHRS and YFSETQ. CDR3 length: 16 residues.

The gene calls are TRBV30 and TRBJ2-1; 8 bases align to TRBD1. The CDR3 runs to 14 residues. CDR1 is GTSNPN and CDR2 is SVGIG in the germline V gene (reference sequence). The V gene end was trimmed by 5 bases and the J gene end by 3 bases; junction bases not matched to a gene: 6. CDR3 protein: CAWDPGQDYNEQFF. The CDR3 DNA sequence: TGTGCCTGGGACCCGGGACAGGACTACAATGAGCAGTTCTTC.

The chain couples TRBV4-1 to TRBJ2-7, with 10 bases that match TRBD2. The germline gives CDR1 MGHRA, CDR2 YSYEKL. CDR3 length: 16 residues. Unmatched junction bases numbered 3, after V lost 1 base and J lost 0 bases. The CDR3 sequence is CASSQGLAGDSYEQYF. CDR3 sequence (DNA): TGCGCCAGCAGCCAAGGCCTAGCGGGGGACTCCTACGAGCAGTACTTC.

The chain uses TRBV5-3 and TRBJ2-7; 9 bases are shared with TRBD2. TRBV5-3 is an open reading frame whose function is uncertain. CDR3 length: 16 amino acids. V dropped 4 bases and J dropped 5; count of bases not matched to a gene: 13. The CDR3 reads CARSPTPERGADEQYF. CDR3 DNA sequence: TGTGCCAGAAGCCCCACCCCAGAGCGGGGGGCAGACGAGCAGTACTTC.